This T cell receptor (beta chain) was captured in a study of blood T cell repertoires in COVID-19. The overall study: PBMCs, B-cell-depleted T cells, or T cells provided the cDNA or gDNA that made up the material.

This CDR3 comprises 15 residues. CDR1 is SGHTA and CDR2 is FQGNSA in the germline V gene. V was trimmed by 1 base and J by 8 bases, leaving 14 bases between them. TCRdb's table, derived via immunoSEQ multiplex PCR, lists solely in-frame clones and lacks some. The sample yields around 270,000 clones, 80% to 90% seen once. The sequence derives from a man aged 40-49 years with acute or convalescent COVID-19. The chain links TRBV7-2 to TRBJ1-4; D is perhaps TRBD1 (5 bases). The specimen sequenced was peripheral blood. DNA for the CDR3: TGTGCCAGCAGCTTAGTCGGGCAGGGTGAAGAAAAACTGTTTTTT. Residues: CASSLVGQGEEKLFF.